What follows is one T cell receptor (beta chain) and its context. The antigen is undetermined. Any gene name here is a mouse gene name. The read falls 4 residues short of the CDR3 end, and the missing part is taken from the germline J gene. The sample carries other DNA sequences with the same CDR3. Following RNA extraction, reverse transcription yielded cDNA that acted as the sequencing template. Sequencing used immunoSEQ multiplex PCR; TCRdb keeps in-frame clones, though not all of them. The sample lists roughly 110,000 clones, none appearing once, the ten largest making up around 19%. This record belongs to a study of CD8+ T cells in alopecia areata. The CDR3 covers 14 residues. Germline values: CDR1 NNHDY, CDR2 SYVADS. Study-level findings and limits: In lesional scalp, particularly from alopecia totalis/universalis, clonality was higher than in normal scalp.

The receptor comes from a C3H/HeJ mouse with alopecia areata. This strain has MHC haplotype H2-k. Sequenced input: lesional skin. The chain recombines TRBV13-3 with TRBJ2-1; 9 bases match TRBD2. The CDR3 DNA, read in part, is TGTGCCAGCAGTCCACTGGGGGGAGACGCT. Translating gives CASSPLGGDA. The whole CDR3 reads CASSPLGGDAEQFF.